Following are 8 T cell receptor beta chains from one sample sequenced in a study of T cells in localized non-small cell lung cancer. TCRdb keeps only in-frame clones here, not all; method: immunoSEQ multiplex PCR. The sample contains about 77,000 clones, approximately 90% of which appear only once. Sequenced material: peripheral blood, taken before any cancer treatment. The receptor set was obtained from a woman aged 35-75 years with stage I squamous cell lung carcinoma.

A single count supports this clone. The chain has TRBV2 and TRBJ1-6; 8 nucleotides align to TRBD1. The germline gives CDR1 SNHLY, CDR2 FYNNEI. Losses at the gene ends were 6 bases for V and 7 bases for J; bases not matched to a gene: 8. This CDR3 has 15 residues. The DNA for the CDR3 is TGTGCCAGCAGCCCGTTCGGACAGGGCAATTCACCCCTCCACTTT. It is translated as CASSPFGQGNSPLHF.

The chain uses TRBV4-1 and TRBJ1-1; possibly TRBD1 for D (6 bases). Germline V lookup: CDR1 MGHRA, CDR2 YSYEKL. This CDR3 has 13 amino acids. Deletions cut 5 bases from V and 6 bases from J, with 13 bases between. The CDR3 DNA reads TGCGCCAGCAGCGGACAGCTGACCGCTGAAGCTTTCTTT. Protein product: CASSGQLTAEAFF.

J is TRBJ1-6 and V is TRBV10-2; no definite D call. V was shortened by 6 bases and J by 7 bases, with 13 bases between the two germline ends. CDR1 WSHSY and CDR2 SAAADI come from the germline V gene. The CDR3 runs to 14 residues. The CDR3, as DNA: TGCGCCAGCAGGGACGGAGGCCAAAATTCACCCCTCCACTTT. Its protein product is CASRDGGQNSPLHF.

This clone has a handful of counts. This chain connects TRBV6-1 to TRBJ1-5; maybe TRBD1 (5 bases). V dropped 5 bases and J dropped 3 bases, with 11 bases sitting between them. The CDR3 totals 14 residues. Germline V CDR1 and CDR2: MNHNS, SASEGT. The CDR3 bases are TGTGCCAGCAGTTTGGCCAGGGTCAATCAGCCCCAGCATTTT. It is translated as CASSLARVNQPQHF.

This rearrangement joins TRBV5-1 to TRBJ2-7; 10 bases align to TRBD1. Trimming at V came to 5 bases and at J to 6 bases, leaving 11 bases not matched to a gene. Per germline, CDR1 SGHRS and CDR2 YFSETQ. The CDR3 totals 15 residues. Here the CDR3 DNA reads TGCGCCAGCAGTCAACTACCGGGACAGGGGATCGAGCAGTACTTC. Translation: CASSQLPGQGIEQYF.

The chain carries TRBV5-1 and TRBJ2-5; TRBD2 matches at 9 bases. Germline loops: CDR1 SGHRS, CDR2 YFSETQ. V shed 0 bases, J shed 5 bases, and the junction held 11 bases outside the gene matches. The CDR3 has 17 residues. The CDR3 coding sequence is TGCGCCAGCAGCTTGGGGCAAACTTCCGGGACTAGCGAGACCCAGTACTTC. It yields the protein CASSLGQTSGTSETQYF.

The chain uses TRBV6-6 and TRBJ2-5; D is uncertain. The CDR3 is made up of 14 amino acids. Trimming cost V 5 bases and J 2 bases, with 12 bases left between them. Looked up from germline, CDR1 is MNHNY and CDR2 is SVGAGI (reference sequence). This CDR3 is CASSPMRSQETQYF. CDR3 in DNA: TGTGCCAGCAGTCCCATGAGGTCACAAGAGACCCAGTACTTC.

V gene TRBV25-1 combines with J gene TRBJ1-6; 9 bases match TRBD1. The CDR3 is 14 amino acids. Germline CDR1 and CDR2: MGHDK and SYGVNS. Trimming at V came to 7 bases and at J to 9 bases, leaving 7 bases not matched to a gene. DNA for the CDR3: TGTGCCAGCACCCCCGGGACAGGGAGTTCACCCCTCCACTTT. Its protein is CASTPGTGSSPLHF.